The next 28 T cell receptor beta chains were all read from a single sample in a study of blood T cell repertoires in COVID-19. The repertoire was sequenced with immunoSEQ multiplex PCR; TCRdb's copy has only in-frame clones and lacks some. The table lists roughly 120,000 clones, less than 75% of them singletons, with approximately 0.86% in the top ten. The sample taken for sequencing was peripheral blood. These receptor sequences come from a human donor with acute or convalescent COVID-19. The donor label of this sample is uncertain.

The V and J genes are TRBV5-1 and TRBJ2-1, with D possibly matching TRBD2 (6 bases). This CDR3 contains 14 residues. V was cut by 2 bases and J by 1 base, with 7 bases left in between. From germline, CDR1 is SGHRS and CDR2 YFSETQ. The CDR3 coding sequence is TGCGCCAGCAGCTTTGGGGGGTCCTACAATGAGCAGTTCTTC. Translation: CASSFGGSYNEQFF.

This sequence joins TRBV5-1 and TRBJ1-1; possibly TRBD1 for D (6 bases). V lost 2 bases and J 6 bases, leaving 8 bases between the germline ends. Germline-derived CDR1 and CDR2 are SGHRS and YFSETQ. The CDR3 length is 12 residues. This chain's CDR3 is CASSFGGPEAFF. CDR3 nucleotide sequence: TGCGCCAGCAGCTTTGGGGGCCCTGAAGCTTTCTTT.

The sample holds many counts of this clone. The chain couples TRBV24-1 to TRBJ1-4, with unresolved D. Germline V gene lookup returns CDR1 KGHDR and CDR2 SFDVKD. This CDR3 region has 13 residues. V was pared by 5 bases and J by 12 bases, with 15 bases between. CDR3 loop: CATSGPTSGELFF. The DNA for the CDR3 is TGTGCCACCAGTGGGCCAACGTCCGGGGAACTGTTTTTT.

This clone was detected ten times or more. The chain combines TRBV2 with TRBJ2-2, with D possibly TRBD2 on 6 matching bases. CDR3 length: 14 residues. Trimming left V 8 bases short and J 4 bases short, with 14 bases between. CDR1 and CDR2 from the germline V gene are SNHLY and FYNNEI. The CDR3 nucleotides are TGTGCCAGCCGGCTGGGGGGTACCACCGGGGAGCTGTTTTTT. This gives the protein CASRLGGTTGELFF.

The gene calls are TRBV28 and TRBJ2-5; TRBD1 might be the D (7 bases). CDR1 and CDR2 (germline): MDHEN, SYDVKM. This CDR3 contains 19 residues. V was trimmed by 5 bases and J by 5 bases, leaving 30 bases between them. The CDR3 spells CASSVQLGGTAIDRETQYF. Written as DNA, the CDR3 is TGTGCCAGCAGTGTACAACTTGGAGGGACAGCCATCGATAGGGAGACCCAGTACTTC.

V is TRBV19 and J is TRBJ1-1, with 8 bases aligning to TRBD1. Germline V gene data show CDR1 as LNHDA and CDR2 as SQIVND (reference sequence). With 6 bases clipped from V and 4 bases from J, the junction kept 4 bases outside the gene matches. The CDR3 is 13 amino acids. The CDR3 region has the DNA TGTGCCAGTAGAAGACAGGGGACCACTGAAGCTTTCTTT. This gives the protein CASRRQGTTEAFF.

J is TRBJ2-3 and V is TRBV7-9, with 8 bases matching TRBD2. The CDR3 spans 16 residues. Germline V gene lookup returns CDR1 SEHNR and CDR2 FQNEAQ (reference sequence). The J segment lost 2 bases and the V segment lost 5 bases, leaving 9 bases of the junction unmatched. The CDR3 loop is CASSLPSGGFTDTQYF. For the CDR3, the DNA is TGTGCCAGCAGCCTCCCGAGCGGGGGCTTCACAGATACGCAGTATTTT.

V gene TRBV6-2 or TRBV6-3 combines with J gene TRBJ1-4; D call uncertain. The CDR3 sequence is 15 residues long. V was trimmed by 2 bases and J by 3 bases, leaving 10 bases between them. CDR1 MNHEY and CDR2 SVGEGT come from the germline V gene. CDR3 sequence reads: CASSYRPPANEKLFF. CDR3 coding DNA: TGTGCCAGCAGTTACCGTCCCCCGGCTAATGAAAAACTGTTTTTT.

A word on this clone: Relative to the germline gene, one junction end is altered; a read error may explain this. Other DNA sequences in the same sample also yield this CDR3. The V gene is TRBV30, the J gene TRBJ1-2; possibly TRBD1 for D (6 bases). The V gene's germline CDR1 is GTSNPN and CDR2 SVGIG (reference sequence). The CDR3 is made up of 12 amino acids. CDR3 amino acids: CAYKTGIYGYTF. The CDR3 nucleotides read TGTGCCTATAAAACAGGGATCTATGGCTACACCTTT.

The chain carries TRBV2 and TRBJ1-1; 7 bases agree with TRBD1. The J segment lost 2 bases and the V segment lost 6 bases, leaving 3 bases of the junction unmatched. The CDR3 contains 13 residues. Germline-derived CDR1 and CDR2 are SNHLY and FYNNEI. The CDR3 nucleotides are TGTGCCAGCAGACAGGGGCTTAACACTGAAGCTTTCTTT. Protein: CASRQGLNTEAFF.

The count of this clone is one. J is TRBJ1-5 and V is TRBV30; D gene unclear. The length of the CDR3 is 14 residues. Looked up from germline, CDR1 is GTSNPN and CDR2 is SVGIG (reference sequence). Trimming removed 1 base from V and 0 bases from J, with 7 bases in between. Here the CDR3 DNA reads TGTGCCTGGAGTGGGAGAGTTAGCAATCAGCCCCAGCATTTT. Residues: CAWSGRVSNQPQHF.

The chain combines TRBV6-5 with TRBJ1-4; TRBD1 matches 9 bases. The CDR3 is made up of 14 amino acids. CDR1 is MNHEY and CDR2 is SVGAGI in the germline V gene. V lost 2 bases, J lost 14 bases, and 9 bases stayed unmatched. In DNA, the CDR3 is TGTGCCAGCAGTTACCGCGGACAGGGGAAGCTTCTGTTTTTT. Translation: CASSYRGQGKLLFF.

The chain employs TRBV19 and TRBJ1-1, with 7 positions matching TRBD1. The CDR3 is made up of 14 amino acids. Germline-derived CDR1 and CDR2 are LNHDA and SQIVND (reference sequence). The ends lost 5 bases at V and 4 bases at J; junction bases unmatched: 7. CDR3: CASSEQGWATEAFF. The DNA of the CDR3 is TGTGCCAGTAGTGAACAGGGGTGGGCCACTGAAGCTTTCTTT.

V is TRBV5-6 and J is TRBJ1-2; D is ambiguous. The germline V gene has CDR1 SGHDT and CDR2 YYEEEE. The CDR3 length is 12 residues. Trimming left V 2 bases short and J 4 bases short, with 6 bases between. The CDR3 is CASSFSSYGYTF. CDR3 in DNA: TGTGCCAGCAGCTTTTCTAGCTATGGCTACACCTTC.

Notes on this clone: In the same sample, other DNA sequences code for this CDR3. V and J are TRBV28 and TRBJ2-5; 12 bases fit TRBD2. V lost 3 bases, J lost 1 base, and 0 bases stayed unmatched. The CDR3 runs 15 residues. CDR1 is MDHEN and CDR2 is SYDVKM in the germline V gene. Here the CDR3 DNA reads TGTGCCAGCAGTTTGACTAGCGGGGGCCAAGAGACCCAGTACTTC. Protein sequence: CASSLTSGGQETQYF.

CDR3 sequence (DNA): TGTGCCAGCAGTTTAGGCAGGGGCTCCTACAATGAGCAGTTCTTC. Its translation: CASSLGRGSYNEQFF. J is TRBJ2-1 and V is TRBV27, with TRBD1 as a possible D gene (6 bases). Looked up from germline, CDR1 is MNHEY and CDR2 is SMNVEV (reference sequence). CDR3 size: 15 residues. V lost 2 bases, J lost 0 bases, and 8 bases lay in between.

This chain joins TRBV6-1 and TRBJ1-2, with 7 bases lining up with TRBD1. This CDR3 has 12 residues. The V segment lost 4 bases and the J segment 7 bases; nucleotides outside the gene matches: 3. CDR1 and CDR2 from the germline V gene are MNHNS and SASEGT. This CDR3 is CASSVTGTGYTF. The DNA for the CDR3 is TGTGCCAGCAGTGTGACAGGGACTGGCTACACCTTC.

The count of this clone is one. The V call is TRBV7-6, the J call TRBJ1-6; TRBD1 matches at 7 bases. Unmatched junction bases numbered 9, after V lost 4 bases and J lost 9 bases. CDR1 is SGHVS and CDR2 is FNYEAQ in the germline V gene. This CDR3 is built from 15 residues. In DNA form, the CDR3 reads TGTGCCAGCAGCTCCCGGACAGGTACAGGTTCACCCCTCCACTTT. Encoded protein: CASSSRTGTGSPLHF.

The V call is TRBV4-1, the J call TRBJ1-5, with TRBD1 matching 9 bases. The length of the CDR3 is 16 residues. V gave up 2 bases and J gave up 3 bases; unmatched junction bases: 5. The V gene's germline CDR1 is MGHRA and CDR2 YSYEKL. CDR3 in amino acids: CASSQKTGGLNQPQHF. The CDR3 DNA reads as TGCGCCAGCAGCCAAAAGACAGGGGGGCTCAATCAGCCCCAGCATTTT.

CDR3 coding DNA: TGTGCCTTGACAGAGAACACTGAAGCTTTCTTT. Its protein product is CALTENTEAFF. The genes are TRBV30 and TRBJ1-1, with a possible D match to TRBD1 (5 bases). V was cut by 7 bases and J by 1 base, with 7 bases left in between. The germline gives CDR1 GTSNPN, CDR2 SVGIG (reference sequence). The CDR3 has 11 amino acids.

The CDR3 loop reads CASSFEPGTGLYEQYV. The DNA of the CDR3 is TGTGCTAGCAGCTTTGAACCCGGGACAGGATTATACGAGCAGTACGTC. The chain joins TRBV7-7 to TRBJ2-7; 8 nucleotides align to TRBD1. This CDR3 has 16 amino acids. The germline V gene has CDR1 SSHAT and CDR2 FNYEAQ (reference sequence).

This clone appeared a few times. This sequence joins TRBV11-2 and TRBJ2-3; possible D gene TRBD2, 6 bases. Germline V gene lookup returns CDR1 SGHAT and CDR2 FQNNGV. This CDR3 contains 16 residues. Trimming took 2 bases from V and 0 from J, leaving 12 bases between them. CDR3 sequence (DNA): TGTGCCAGCAGCTTATGGGTGGGAGGTAGCACAGATACGCAGTATTTT. It codes for CASSLWVGGSTDTQYF. The full variable domain, its missing parts supplied by reference TRBV11-2 and TRBJ2-3, is EAGVAQSPRYKIIEKRQSVAFWCNPISGHATLYWYQQILGQGPKLLIQFQNNGVVDDSQLPKDRFSAERLKGVDSTLKIQPAKLEDSAVYLCASSLWVGGSTDTQYFGPGTRLTVL.

The chain has TRBV6-5 and TRBJ1-5; D is unclear. Trimming removed 9 bases at V and 5 bases at J, with 5 bases between. This CDR3 has 10 residues. Germline assignment: CDR1 MNHEY and CDR2 SVGAGI. CDR3: CASSYQPQHF. DNA for the CDR3: TGTGCCAGTTCCTATCAGCCCCAGCATTTT.

The V call is TRBV6-5, the J call TRBJ1-4; possibly TRBD1 for D (5 bases). V lost 5 bases, J lost 7 bases, and 17 bases lay in between. The CDR3 spans 15 residues. Germline values: CDR1 MNHEY, CDR2 SVGAGI. The CDR3 DNA sequence: TGTGCCAGCAGTCCCGGGACTGTGGCGGCTGAAAAACTGTTTTTT. Translated, it gives CASSPGTVAAEKLFF.

In this sample, this clone turned up once. The chain has TRBV2 and TRBJ2-3, with TRBD2 matching over 8 bases. Per germline, CDR1 SNHLY and CDR2 FYNNEI. V trimming: 1 base; J trimming: 3 bases; junction bases outside the gene matches: 9. The CDR3 is made up of 17 amino acids. CDR3 bases: TGTGCCAGCAGTGAAGGGGTCAGCGGGGGTTGGACAGATACGCAGTATTTT. Translating it yields CASSEGVSGGWTDTQYF.

The chain carries TRBV11-2 and TRBJ2-1, with 11 bases fitting TRBD2. The CDR3 is made up of 17 amino acids. Germline trimming cut 5 bases from V and 2 bases from J; bases unmatched to any gene: 8. CDR1 SGHAT and CDR2 FQNNGV come from the germline V gene. The CDR3 region is CASSPTIAGGPYNEQFF. The CDR3 nucleotides read TGTGCCAGCAGCCCCACCATAGCGGGGGGGCCCTACAATGAGCAGTTCTTC.

This clone was recorded once. This chain links TRBV10-3 with TRBJ2-7; TRBD2 aligns across 7 bases. CDR1 and CDR2 from the germline V gene are ENHRY and SYGVKD. The junction had 9 bases not matched to a gene; V was cut back by 4 bases and J by 3 bases. The CDR3 loop spans 15 amino acids. In nucleotides, the CDR3 is TGTGCCATCAGTGGGGAGGGGTATGTAGTCTACGAGCAGTACTTC. Translation: CAISGEGYVVYEQYF.

V and J are TRBV5-1 and TRBJ1-1; 7 bases match TRBD1. Trimming at V came to 3 bases and at J to 1 base, leaving 6 bases not matched to a gene. Per the germline V gene, CDR1 is SGHRS and CDR2 is YFSETQ. The CDR3 loop spans 15 amino acids. The CDR3 region has the DNA TGCGCCAGCAGCTCGAGACAGGGCTCGAACACTGAAGCTTTCTTT. Protein sequence: CASSSRQGSNTEAFF.